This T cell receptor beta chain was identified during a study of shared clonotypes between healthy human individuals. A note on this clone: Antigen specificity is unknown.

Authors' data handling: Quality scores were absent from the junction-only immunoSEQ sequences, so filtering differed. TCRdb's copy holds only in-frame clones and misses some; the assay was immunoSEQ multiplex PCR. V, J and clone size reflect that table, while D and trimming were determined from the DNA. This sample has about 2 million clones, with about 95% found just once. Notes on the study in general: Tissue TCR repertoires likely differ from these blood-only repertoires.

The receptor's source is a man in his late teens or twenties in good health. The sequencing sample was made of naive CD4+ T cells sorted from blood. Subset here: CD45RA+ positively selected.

CDR3 amino acids: CASSQSGLRVYTEAFF. CDR3 sequence (DNA): TGTGCCAGCAGTCAGTCAGGGTTGCGGGTATACACTGAAGCTTTCTTT. V gene TRBV27 combines with J gene TRBJ1-1, with TRBD1 as a possible D gene (5 bases). Trimming took off 5 bases at V and 3 bases at J, with 19 bases between the two ends. The V gene's germline CDR1 is MNHEY and CDR2 SMNVEV (reference sequence). This CDR3 has 16 amino acids.